This T cell receptor beta chain appears in the sequencing data of a study of a mutant IDH1 vaccine in newly diagnosed glioma. TCRdb's table, derived via immunoSEQ multiplex PCR, lists solely in-frame clones and lacks some. This sample has over 55,000 clones, with 70% to 90% found just once. Time point here: week 11, during vaccination. Every vaccine dose comprised 300 ug of mutant IDH1 20-mer peptide plus topical imiquimod. The CDR3 is made up of 15 amino acids. The V gene lost 0 bases and the J gene lost 4 bases, with 13 bases spanning the gap. Germline V gives CDR1 SGHRS, CDR2 YFSETQ. Details on this clone: Its antigen is currently unknown.

The chain recombines TRBV5-1 with TRBJ1-1; D gene uncertain. Sequences were derived from PBMCs, sampled from a glioma patient whose treatment included an IDH1 peptide vaccine. The sequence was collected from a man in his forties or fifties with glioma. This CDR3 reads CASSLEGSRGTEAFF. DNA of the CDR3: TGCGCCAGCAGCTTGGAAGGTTCACGGGGCACTGAAGCTTTCTTT.